Included here is one TCR beta chain sequence, with context. The target antigen is unknown. The data stem from a study of shared clonotypes between healthy human individuals. Study-wide background: CD4 naive and memory got three plates each, CD8 naive two, CD8 memory one. Whole-study findings and limits: Only blood underwent sampling, and tissue repertoires likely differ.

Germline V gene data show CDR1 as PRHDT and CDR2 as FYEKMQ (reference sequence). The CDR3 covers 15 residues. Trimming at V came to 3 bases and at J to 6 bases, leaving 8 bases not matched to a gene. On sorted subsets, replicate PCRs used about 200 ng DNA, or tens of thousands of T cell genomes. Assay used: immunoSEQ multiplex PCR; TCRdb lists only in-frame clones, some missing. The repertoire holds over a million clones, with roughly 97% as singletons. Each sample came from a Caucasian adult donor living in Nashville, Tennessee. The sequence was obtained from a young man in good health. The sequenced material came from naive CD4+ T cells sorted from blood. Subset in this sample: CD45RA+ positively selected. V usage is TRBV13 and J usage is TRBJ2-1; TRBD2 matches 7 bases. The CDR3 region is CASSLSRGRGNEQFF. Here the CDR3 DNA reads TGTGCCAGCAGCTTGTCCCGCGGGAGAGGCAATGAGCAGTTCTTC.